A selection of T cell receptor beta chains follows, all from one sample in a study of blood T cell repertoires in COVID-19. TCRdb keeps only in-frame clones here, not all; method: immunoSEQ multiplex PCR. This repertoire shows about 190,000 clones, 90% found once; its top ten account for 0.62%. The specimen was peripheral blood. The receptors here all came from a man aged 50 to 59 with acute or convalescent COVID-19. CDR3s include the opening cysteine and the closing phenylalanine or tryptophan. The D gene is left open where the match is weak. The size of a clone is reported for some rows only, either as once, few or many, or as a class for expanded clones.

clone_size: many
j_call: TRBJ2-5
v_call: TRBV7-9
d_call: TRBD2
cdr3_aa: CASSFPAGGQETQYF
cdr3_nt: TGTGCCAGCAGCTTCCCAGCGGGGGGGCAAGAGACCCAGTACTTC

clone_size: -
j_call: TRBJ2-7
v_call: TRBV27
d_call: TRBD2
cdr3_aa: CASSPPGLAGFNEQYF
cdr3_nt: TGTGCCAGCAGTCCACCGGGACTAGCGGGATTCAACGAGCAGTACTTC

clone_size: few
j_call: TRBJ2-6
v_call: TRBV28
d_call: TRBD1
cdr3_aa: CASSLQGAGANVLTF
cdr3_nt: TGTGCCAGCAGTTTACAGGGGGCTGGGGCCAACGTCCTGACTTTC

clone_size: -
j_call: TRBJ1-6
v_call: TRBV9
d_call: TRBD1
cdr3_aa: CASSSRDRGQSPLHF
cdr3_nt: TGTGCCAGCAGCTCGAGGGACAGGGGGCAATCACCCCTCCACTTT

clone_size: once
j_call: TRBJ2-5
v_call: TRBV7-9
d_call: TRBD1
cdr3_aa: CASSTGTGEETQYF
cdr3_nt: TGTGCCAGCAGCACCGGGACAGGGGAAGAGACCCAGTACTTC

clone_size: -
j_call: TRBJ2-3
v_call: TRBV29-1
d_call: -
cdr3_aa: CSVGASTDTQYF
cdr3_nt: TGCAGCGTTGGGGCCAGCACAGATACGCAGTATTTT

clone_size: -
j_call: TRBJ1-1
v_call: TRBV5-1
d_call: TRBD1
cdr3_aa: CASSPGGDSRAFF
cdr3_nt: TGCGCCAGCAGCCCAGGGGGAGACAGCCGGGCTTTCTTT

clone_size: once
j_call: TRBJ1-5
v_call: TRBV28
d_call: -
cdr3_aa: CASSSGYNQPQHF
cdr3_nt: TGTGCCAGCAGCTCAGGGTACAATCAGCCCCAGCATTTT

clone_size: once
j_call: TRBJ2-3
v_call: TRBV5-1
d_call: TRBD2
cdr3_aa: CASSIGTSGNTDTQYF
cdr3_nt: TGCGCCAGCAGCATCGGGACTAGCGGGAATACAGATACGCAGTATTTT

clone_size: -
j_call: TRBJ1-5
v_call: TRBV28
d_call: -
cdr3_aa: CASSFRSQPQHF
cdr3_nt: TGTGCCAGCAGTTTTCGTAGTCAGCCCCAGCATTTT

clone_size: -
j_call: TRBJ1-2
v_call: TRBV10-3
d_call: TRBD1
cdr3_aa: CAIRLSSGGNGYTF
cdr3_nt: TGTGCCATCAGACTTTCGTCAGGGGGTAATGGCTACACCTTC

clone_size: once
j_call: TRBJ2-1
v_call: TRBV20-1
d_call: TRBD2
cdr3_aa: CSATEGLAGGSYVEQFF
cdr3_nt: TGCAGTGCTACTGAGGGACTAGCGGGGGGGTCCTACGTTGAGCAGTTCTTC

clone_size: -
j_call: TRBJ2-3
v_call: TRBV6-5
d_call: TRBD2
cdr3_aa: CASRLLAGGTDTQYF
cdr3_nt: TGTGCCAGCAGACTACTAGCGGGGGGCACAGATACGCAGTATTTT

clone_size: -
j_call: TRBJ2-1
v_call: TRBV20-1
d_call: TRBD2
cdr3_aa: CSASGTSGRALSEQFF
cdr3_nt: TGCAGTGCTAGTGGTACTAGCGGGAGGGCGTTAAGTGAGCAGTTCTTC

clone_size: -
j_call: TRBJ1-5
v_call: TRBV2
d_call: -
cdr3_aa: CASSEGAGNQPQHF
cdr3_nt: TGTGCCAGCAGTGAAGGGGCAGGGAATCAGCCCCAGCATTTT

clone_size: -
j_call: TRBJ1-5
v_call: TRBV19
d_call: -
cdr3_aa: CASSRRGADQPQHF
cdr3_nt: TGTGCCAGCAGCAGGCGGGGGGCGGATCAGCCCCAGCATTTT

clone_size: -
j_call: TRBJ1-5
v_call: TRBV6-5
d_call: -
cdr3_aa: CASTPQGGKPQHF
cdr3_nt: TGTGCCAGCACCCCCCAGGGCGGGAAGCCCCAGCATTTT

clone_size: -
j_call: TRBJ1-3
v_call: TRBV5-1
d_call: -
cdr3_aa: CASSLLGQGGNTIYF
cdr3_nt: TGCGCCAGCAGCTTGCTGGGCCAGGGAGGAAACACCATATATTTT

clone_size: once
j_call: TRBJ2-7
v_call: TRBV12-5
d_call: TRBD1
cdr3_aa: CASGRQGWSYEQYF
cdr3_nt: TGTGCTAGTGGTAGACAGGGTTGGTCCTACGAGCAGTACTTC

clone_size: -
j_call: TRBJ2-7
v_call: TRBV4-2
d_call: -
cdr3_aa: CASSQTLVDEQYF
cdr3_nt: TGTGCCAGCAGCCAAACCCTCGTAGACGAGCAGTACTTC

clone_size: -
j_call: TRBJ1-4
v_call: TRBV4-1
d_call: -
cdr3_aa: CASSQVAGLNEKLFF
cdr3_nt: TGCGCCAGCAGCCAAGTCGCGGGTTTAAATGAAAAACTGTTTTTT

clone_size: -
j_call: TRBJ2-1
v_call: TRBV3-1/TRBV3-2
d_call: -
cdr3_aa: CASSQGGAPGEQFF
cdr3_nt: TGTGCCAGCAGCCAGGGGGGGGCGCCAGGCGAGCAGTTCTTC

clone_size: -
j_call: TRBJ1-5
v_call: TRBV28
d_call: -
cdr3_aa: CASSGSDRMNQPQHF
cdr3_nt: TGTGCCAGCAGCGGATCGGACAGAATGAATCAGCCCCAGCATTTT

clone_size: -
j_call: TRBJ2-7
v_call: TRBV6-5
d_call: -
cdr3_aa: CASSVALDYEQYF
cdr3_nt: TGTGCCAGCTCTGTGGCCCTCGACTACGAGCAGTACTTC

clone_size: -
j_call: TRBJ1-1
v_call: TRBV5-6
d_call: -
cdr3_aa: CASSPGHRNTEAFF
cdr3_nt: TGTGCCAGCAGCCCGGGACATAGGAACACTGAAGCTTTCTTT

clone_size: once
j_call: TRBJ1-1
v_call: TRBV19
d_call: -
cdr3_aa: CASKAGGTAFF
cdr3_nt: TGTGCCAGTAAAGCCGGGGGGACGGCTTTCTTT

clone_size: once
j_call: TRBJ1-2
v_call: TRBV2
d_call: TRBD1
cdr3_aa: CASNIIGQGAYGYTF
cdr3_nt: TGTGCCAGCAATATAATTGGACAGGGCGCCTATGGCTACACCTTC

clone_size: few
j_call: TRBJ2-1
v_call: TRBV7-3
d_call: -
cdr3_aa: CASSLFTGGEQFF
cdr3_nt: TGTGCCAGCAGCTTATTTACCGGCGGTGAGCAGTTCTTC

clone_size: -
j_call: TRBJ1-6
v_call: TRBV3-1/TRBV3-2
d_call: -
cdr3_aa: CASRAQGLGSPLHF
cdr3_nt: TGTGCCAGCAGGGCACAGGGTCTTGGATCACCCCTCCACTTT

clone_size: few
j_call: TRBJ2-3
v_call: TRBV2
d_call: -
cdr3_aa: CASTRQTTDTQYF
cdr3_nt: TGTGCCAGCACTAGACAGACCACAGATACGCAGTATTTT

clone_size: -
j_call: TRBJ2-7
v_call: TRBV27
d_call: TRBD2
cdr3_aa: CASSTGLAPYEQYF
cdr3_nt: TGTGCCAGCAGTACCGGACTAGCTCCCTACGAGCAGTACTTC

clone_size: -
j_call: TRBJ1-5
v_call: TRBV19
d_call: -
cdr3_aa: CASSIMGQGQPQHF
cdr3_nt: TGTGCCAGTAGTATTATGGGGCAAGGGCAGCCCCAGCATTTT

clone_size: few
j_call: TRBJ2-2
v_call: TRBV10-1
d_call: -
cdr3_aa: CASSEVRADTGELFF
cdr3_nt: TGCGCCAGCAGTGAAGTCAGGGCGGACACCGGGGAGCTGTTTTTT

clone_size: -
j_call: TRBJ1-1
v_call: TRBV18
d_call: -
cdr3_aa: CASSLRDGTEAFF
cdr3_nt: TGTGCCAGCTCACTCAGGGATGGGACTGAAGCTTTCTTT

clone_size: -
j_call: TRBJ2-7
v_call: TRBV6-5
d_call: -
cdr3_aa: CASRQAYEQYF
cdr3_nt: TGTGCCAGCCGCCAGGCCTACGAGCAGTACTTC

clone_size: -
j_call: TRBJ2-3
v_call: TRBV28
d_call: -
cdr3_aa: CASSLVFSDTQYF
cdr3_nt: TGTGCCAGCAGTTTAGTTTTTTCGGATACGCAGTATTTT

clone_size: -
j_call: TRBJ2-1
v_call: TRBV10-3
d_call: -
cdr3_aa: CAISEPGQSSYNEQFF
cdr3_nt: TGTGCCATCAGTGAGCCGGGACAAAGCTCCTACAATGAGCAGTTCTTC

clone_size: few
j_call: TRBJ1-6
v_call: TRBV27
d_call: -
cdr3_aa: CASSLNFRGLASPLHF
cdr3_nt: TGTGCCAGCAGTTTAAATTTTCGGGGTTTGGCTTCACCCCTCCACTTT

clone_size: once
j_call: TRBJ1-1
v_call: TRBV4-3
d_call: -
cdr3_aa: CASSQDPGNTEAFF
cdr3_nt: TGCGCCAGCAGCCAAGATCCGGGGAACACTGAAGCTTTCTTT

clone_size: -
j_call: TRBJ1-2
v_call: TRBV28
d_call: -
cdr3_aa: CASSLGPGYGYTF
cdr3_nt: TGTGCCAGCAGTTTAGGACCAGGGTATGGCTACACCTTC

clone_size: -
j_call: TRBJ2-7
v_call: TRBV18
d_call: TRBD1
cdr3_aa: CASSRETGKEYEQYF
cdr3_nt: TGTGCCAGCTCACGCGAGACAGGGAAAGAATACGAGCAGTACTTC

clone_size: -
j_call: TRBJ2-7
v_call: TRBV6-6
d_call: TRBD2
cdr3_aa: CASGGERTYEQYF
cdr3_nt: TGTGCCAGCGGGGGGGAACGGACTTACGAGCAGTACTTC

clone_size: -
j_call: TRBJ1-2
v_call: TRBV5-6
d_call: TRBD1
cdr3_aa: CASSIGQENYGYTF
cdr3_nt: TGTGCCAGCAGCATCGGACAGGAGAACTATGGCTACACCTTC

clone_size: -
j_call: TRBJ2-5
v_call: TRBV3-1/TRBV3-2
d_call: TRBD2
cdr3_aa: CASSRPTGGHMETQYF
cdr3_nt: TGTGCCAGCAGCCGCCCGACGGGGGGGCATATGGAGACCCAGTACTTC

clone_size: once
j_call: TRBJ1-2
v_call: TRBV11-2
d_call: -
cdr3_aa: CASSWSDRNYGYTF
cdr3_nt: TGTGCCAGCAGCTGGAGTGACAGAAACTATGGCTACACCTTC

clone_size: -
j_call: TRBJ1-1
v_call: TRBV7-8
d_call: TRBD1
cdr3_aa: CASSQRTGWDTEAFF
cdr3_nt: TGTGCCAGCAGCCAACGGACAGGGTGGGACACTGAAGCTTTCTTT

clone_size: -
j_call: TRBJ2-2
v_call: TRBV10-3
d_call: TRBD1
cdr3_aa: CASGQAFTGELFF
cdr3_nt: TGTGCCAGCGGACAGGCCTTCACCGGGGAGCTGTTTTTT

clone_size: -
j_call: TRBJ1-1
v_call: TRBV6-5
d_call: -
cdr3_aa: CASKFRSEAFF
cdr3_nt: TGTGCCAGCAAGTTCAGGTCGGAAGCTTTCTTT

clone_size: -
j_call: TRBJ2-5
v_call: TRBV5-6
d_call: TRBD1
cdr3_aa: CASSLTGGAETQYF
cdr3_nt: TGTGCCAGCAGTTTGACAGGGGGCGCGGAGACCCAGTACTTC

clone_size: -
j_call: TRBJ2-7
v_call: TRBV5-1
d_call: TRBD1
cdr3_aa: CASSWGTGGSYEQYF
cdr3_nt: TGCGCCAGCAGCTGGGGGACAGGGGGGTCCTACGAGCAGTACTTC

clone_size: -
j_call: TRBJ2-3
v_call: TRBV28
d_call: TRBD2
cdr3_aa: CASSWTSVTDTQYF
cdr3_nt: TGTGCCAGCAGCTGGACTAGCGTTACAGATACGCAGTATTTT

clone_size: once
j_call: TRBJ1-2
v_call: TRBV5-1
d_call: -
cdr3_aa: CASSESGDYGYTF
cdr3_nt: TGCGCCAGCAGCGAATCAGGGGACTATGGCTACACCTTC

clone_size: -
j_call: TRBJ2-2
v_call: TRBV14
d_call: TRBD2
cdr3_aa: CASSAGLAGTGELFF
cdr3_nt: TGTGCCAGCAGCGCGGGACTAGCGGGCACCGGGGAGCTGTTTTTT

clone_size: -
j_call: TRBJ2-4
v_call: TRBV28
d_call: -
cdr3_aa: CASGSGQGPDIQYF
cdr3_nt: TGTGCCAGCGGGAGCGGGCAGGGCCCTGACATTCAGTACTTC